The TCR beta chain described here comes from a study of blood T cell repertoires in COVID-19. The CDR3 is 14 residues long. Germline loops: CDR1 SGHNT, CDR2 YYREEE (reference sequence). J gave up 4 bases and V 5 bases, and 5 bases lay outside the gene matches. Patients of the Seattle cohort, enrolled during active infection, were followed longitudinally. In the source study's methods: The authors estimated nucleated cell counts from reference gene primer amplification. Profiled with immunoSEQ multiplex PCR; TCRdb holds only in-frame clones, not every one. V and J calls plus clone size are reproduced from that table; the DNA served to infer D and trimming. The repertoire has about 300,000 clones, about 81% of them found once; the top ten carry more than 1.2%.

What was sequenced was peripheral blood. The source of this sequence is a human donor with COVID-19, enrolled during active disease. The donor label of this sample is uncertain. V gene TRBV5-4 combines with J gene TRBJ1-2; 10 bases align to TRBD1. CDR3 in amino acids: CASRLTGGIYGYTF. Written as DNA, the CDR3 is TGTGCCAGCAGATTGACAGGGGGCATCTATGGCTACACCTTC.